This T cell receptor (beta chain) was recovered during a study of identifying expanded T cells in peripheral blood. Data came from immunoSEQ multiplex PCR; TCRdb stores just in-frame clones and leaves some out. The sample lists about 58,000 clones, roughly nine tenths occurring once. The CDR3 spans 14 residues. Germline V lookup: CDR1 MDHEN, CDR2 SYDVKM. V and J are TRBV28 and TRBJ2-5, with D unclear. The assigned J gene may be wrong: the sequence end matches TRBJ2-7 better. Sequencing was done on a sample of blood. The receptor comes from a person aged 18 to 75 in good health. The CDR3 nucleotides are TGTGCCAGCAGGAGCCCGGGCGGTACCTACGAGCAGTACTTC. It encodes CASRSPGGTYEQYF.